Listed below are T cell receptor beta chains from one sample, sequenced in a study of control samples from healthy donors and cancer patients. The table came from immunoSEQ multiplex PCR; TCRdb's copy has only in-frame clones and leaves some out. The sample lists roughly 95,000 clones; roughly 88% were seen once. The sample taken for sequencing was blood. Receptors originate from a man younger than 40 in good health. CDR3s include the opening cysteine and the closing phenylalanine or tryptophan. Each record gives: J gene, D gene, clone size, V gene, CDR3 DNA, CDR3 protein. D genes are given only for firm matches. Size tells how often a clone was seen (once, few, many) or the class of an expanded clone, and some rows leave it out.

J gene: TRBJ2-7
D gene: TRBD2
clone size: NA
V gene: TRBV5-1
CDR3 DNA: TGCGCCAGCAGCCCGCGCGGGGGGGGGTACGGCGAGCAGTACTTC
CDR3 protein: CASSPRGGGYGEQYF

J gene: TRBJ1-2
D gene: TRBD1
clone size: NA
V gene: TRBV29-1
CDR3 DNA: TGCAGCGTCGTTGTGCGGAGCGGGACAGGGTATGGCTACACCTTC
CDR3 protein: CSVVVRSGTGYGYTF

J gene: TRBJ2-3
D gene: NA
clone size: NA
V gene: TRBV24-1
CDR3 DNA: TGTGCCACCAGTGCCCCGGTGGGCGGGAAGGATACGCAGTATTTT
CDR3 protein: CATSAPVGGKDTQYF

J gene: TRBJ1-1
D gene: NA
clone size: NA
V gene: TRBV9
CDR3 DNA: TGTGCCAGCAGCGCTGACCCTGGGGCTGAAGCTTTCTTT
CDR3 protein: CASSADPGAEAFF

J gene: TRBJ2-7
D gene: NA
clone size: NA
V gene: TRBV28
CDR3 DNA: TGTGCCAGCAGTTTCACAGGGACCTACGAGCAGTACTTC
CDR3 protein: CASSFTGTYEQYF

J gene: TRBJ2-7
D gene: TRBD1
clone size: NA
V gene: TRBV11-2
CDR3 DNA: TGTGCCAGCAGCATTCTGACAGGGGGTTACGAGCAGTACTTC
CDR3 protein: CASSILTGGYEQYF

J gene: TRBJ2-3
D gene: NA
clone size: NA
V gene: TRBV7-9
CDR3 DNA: TGTGCCAGCAGCCCAGACAGACTTAGCACAGATACGCAGTATTTT
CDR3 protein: CASSPDRLSTDTQYF

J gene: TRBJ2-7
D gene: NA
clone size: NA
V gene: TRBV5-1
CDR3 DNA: TGCGCCAGCAGCTTGGCCGTGGGCTACGAGCAGTACTTC
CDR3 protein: CASSLAVGYEQYF

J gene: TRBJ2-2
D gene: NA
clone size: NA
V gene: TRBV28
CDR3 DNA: TGTGCCAGCAGTTTCTCGGGACACCGAGAACCGAACACCGGGGAGCTGTTTTTT
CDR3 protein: CASSFSGHREPNTGELFF

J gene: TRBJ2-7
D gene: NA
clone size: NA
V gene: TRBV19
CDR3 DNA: TGTGCCAGTAGTATAGTTTACGGGGAGCGGACACGGGAGCAGTACTTC
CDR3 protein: CASSIVYGERTREQYF

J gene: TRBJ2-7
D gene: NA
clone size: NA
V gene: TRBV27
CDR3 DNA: TGTGCCAGCAGGATCAAGGGGATGGGTATGTACGAGCAGTACTTC
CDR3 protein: CASRIKGMGMYEQYF

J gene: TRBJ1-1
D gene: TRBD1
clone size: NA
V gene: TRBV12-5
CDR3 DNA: TGTGCTAGTGGCAAATTGACAGGGAGAGGCACTGAAGCTTTCTTT
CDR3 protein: CASGKLTGRGTEAFF

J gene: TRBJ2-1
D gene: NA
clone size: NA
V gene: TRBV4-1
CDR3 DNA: TGCGCCAGCAGCCAAGATATCGGAGGGCCTAGGTCCTACAATGAGCAGTTCTTC
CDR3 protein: CASSQDIGGPRSYNEQFF

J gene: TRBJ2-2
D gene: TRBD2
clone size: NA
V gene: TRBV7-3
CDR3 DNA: TGTGCCAGCAGCTTATTGGCTAGCGGGATGACGAACACCGGGGAGCTGTTTTTT
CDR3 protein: CASSLLASGMTNTGELFF

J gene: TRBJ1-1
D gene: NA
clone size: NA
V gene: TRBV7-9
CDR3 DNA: TGTGCCAGCAGCTCGACAGTGAACACTGAAGCTTTCTTT
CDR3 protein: CASSSTVNTEAFF

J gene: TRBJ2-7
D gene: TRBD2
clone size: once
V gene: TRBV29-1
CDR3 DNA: TGCAGCGCCATGACTTTGGGGCTAGCGGAGACCTACGAGCAGTACTTC
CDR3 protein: CSAMTLGLAETYEQYF

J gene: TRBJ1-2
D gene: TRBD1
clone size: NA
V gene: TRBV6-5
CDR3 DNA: TGTGCCAGCAGTTCACAGGGGCTCCATGGCTACACCTTC
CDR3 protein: CASSSQGLHGYTF

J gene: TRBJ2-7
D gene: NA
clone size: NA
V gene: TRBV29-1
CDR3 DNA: TGCAGCGTTACCAGAGACAGGCCCCCCTACGAGCAGTACTTC
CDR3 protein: CSVTRDRPPYEQYF

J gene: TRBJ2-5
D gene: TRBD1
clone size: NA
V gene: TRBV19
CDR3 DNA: TGTGCCAGTAGCCAGGGGGTTGAGGCCACGTCAGAGACCCAGTACTTC
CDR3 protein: CASSQGVEATSETQYF

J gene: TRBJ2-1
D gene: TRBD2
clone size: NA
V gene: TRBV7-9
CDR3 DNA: TGTGCCAGCAGCTTAGGGGGAGGGGAGCAGTTCTTC
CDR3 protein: CASSLGGGEQFF

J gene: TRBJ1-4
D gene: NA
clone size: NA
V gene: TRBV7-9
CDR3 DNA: TGTGCCAGCAGCTCCCTCATACTACCCAATGAAAAACTGTTTTTT
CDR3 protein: CASSSLILPNEKLFF

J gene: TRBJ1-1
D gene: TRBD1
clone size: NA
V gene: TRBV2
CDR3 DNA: TGTGCCAGCAGTGAATTAGTTAGGACAGGGAGTGAAGCTTTCTTT
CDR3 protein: CASSELVRTGSEAFF

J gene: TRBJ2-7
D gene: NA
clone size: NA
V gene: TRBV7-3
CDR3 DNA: TGTGCCAGCAGCCCCCTTAGGTCGAGGTACTTC
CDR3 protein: CASSPLRSRYF

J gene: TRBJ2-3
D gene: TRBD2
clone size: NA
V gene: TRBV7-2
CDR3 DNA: TGTGCCAGCAGCCGTAGCGGGATCACAGATACGCAGTATTTT
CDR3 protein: CASSRSGITDTQYF

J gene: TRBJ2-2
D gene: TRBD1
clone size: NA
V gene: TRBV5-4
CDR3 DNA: TGTGCCAGCAGTCCGGGACAGGGCGTCGCCGGGGAGCTGTTTTTT
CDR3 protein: CASSPGQGVAGELFF

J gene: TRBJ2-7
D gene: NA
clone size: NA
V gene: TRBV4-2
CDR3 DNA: TGTGCCAGCAGCCGGGCGGGGGCGAATGAGGACTACGAGCAGTACTTC
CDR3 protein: CASSRAGANEDYEQYF

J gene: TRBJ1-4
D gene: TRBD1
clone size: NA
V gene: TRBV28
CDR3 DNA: TGTGCCAGCAGTACCGAGGGACAGGCAGTGGATGGAAAACTGTTTTTT
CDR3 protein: CASSTEGQAVDGKLFF

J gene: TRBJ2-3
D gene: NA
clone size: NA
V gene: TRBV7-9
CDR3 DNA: TGTGCCAGCAGCTCGGGCACAGATACGCAGTATTTT
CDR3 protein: CASSSGTDTQYF

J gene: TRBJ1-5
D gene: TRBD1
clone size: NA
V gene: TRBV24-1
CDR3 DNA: TGTGCCACCAGTGATACCACAGGGGATAGCAATCAGCCCCAGCATTTT
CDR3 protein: CATSDTTGDSNQPQHF

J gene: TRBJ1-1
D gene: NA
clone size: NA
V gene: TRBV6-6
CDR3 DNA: TGTGCCAGCAGTTACCGAGGGAGTGACACTGAAGCTTTCTTT
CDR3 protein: CASSYRGSDTEAFF

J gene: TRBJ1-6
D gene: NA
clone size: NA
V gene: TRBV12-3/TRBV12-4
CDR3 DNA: TGTGCCAGCAGTTTAGTAGAAGTTTCACCCCTCCACTTT
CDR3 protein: CASSLVEVSPLHF

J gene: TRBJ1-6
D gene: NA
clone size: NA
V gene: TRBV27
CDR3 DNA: TGTGCCAGCAATGATTTCGGGCCCAATTCACCCCTCCACTTT
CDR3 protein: CASNDFGPNSPLHF

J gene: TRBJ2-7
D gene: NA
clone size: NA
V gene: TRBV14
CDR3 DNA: TGTGCCAGCAGCCAAGATCCGGACTACAGGGAGCAGTACTTC
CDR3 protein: CASSQDPDYREQYF

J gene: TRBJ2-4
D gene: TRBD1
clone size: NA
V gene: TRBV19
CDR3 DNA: TGTGCCAGTAGTAGGGACAGGGGGGATCCAAACATTCAGTACTTC
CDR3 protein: CASSRDRGDPNIQYF

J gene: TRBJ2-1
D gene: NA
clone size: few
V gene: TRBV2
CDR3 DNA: TGTGCCAGCAGCCCCCCAGCGTCGAATGAGCAGTTCTTC
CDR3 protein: CASSPPASNEQFF

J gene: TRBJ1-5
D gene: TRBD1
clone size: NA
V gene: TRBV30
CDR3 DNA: TGTGCCTGGAGTGTTACCCGGACAGGGGGTAGTGAGCCCCAGCATTTT
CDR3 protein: CAWSVTRTGGSEPQHF